These 18 T cell receptor beta chains came from one sample sequenced in a study of PD-1 blockade in classical Hodgkin lymphoma. The assay was immunoSEQ multiplex PCR, and TCRdb's table has in-frame clones only and misses some. The sample has about 64,000 clones; approximately 94% are singletons. Described time point: cycle 4 day 1 (C4D1), after less than 7 weeks of nivolumab. The patients all showed relapse after autologous stem cell transplantation, while their brentuximab vedotin exposure varied. The sample in question was peripheral blood mononuclear cells (PBMCs), obtained before the fourth cycle of nivolumab. These receptors were collected from a human donor with classical Hodgkin lymphoma.

V is TRBV29-1 and J is TRBJ1-5, with a possible D match to TRBD1 (5 bases). Germline V gives CDR1 SQVTM, CDR2 ANQGSEA. The CDR3 totals 12 residues. V lost 7 bases and J lost 3, with 10 bases in between. The CDR3 loop is CSAGTDNQPQHF. CDR3 DNA: TGCAGCGCCGGGACGGACAATCAGCCCCAGCATTTT.

In nucleotides, the CDR3 is TGTGCCAGCAGTGAATACCTGGGACAGGTTAGCAATCAGCCCCAGCATTTT. This sequence encodes CASSEYLGQVSNQPQHF. The chain links TRBV6-1 to TRBJ1-5; 8 bases align to TRBD1. With 2 bases clipped from V and 0 bases from J, the junction kept 6 bases outside the gene matches. CDR3 size: 17 residues. In germline, CDR1 is MNHNS, CDR2 SASEGT.

The CDR3 DNA follows: TGTGCCAGCAGTTTTGACAGGCGCTACGAGCAGTACTTC. Protein product: CASSFDRRYEQYF. The chain employs TRBV27 and TRBJ2-7; TRBD1 might be the D (6 bases). Germline CDR1 MNHEY, CDR2 SMNVEV (reference sequence). Trimming stripped 3 bases from V and 3 bases from J, with 9 bases between. This CDR3 comprises 13 residues.

The rearrangement joins TRBV5-1 to TRBJ2-2; 8 positions match TRBD1. The CDR3 is 14 residues long. From germline, CDR1 is SGHRS and CDR2 YFSETQ. The trim removed 4 bases at V and 6 bases at J, leaving 5 bases unmatched. CDR3 sequence: CASSLDRVAGELFF. In DNA form, the CDR3 reads TGCGCCAGCAGCCTGGACAGGGTGGCCGGGGAGCTGTTTTTT. The full variable domain, completed using reference TRBV5-1 and TRBJ2-2, is KAGVTQTPRYLIKTRGQQVTLSCSPISGHRSVSWYQQTPGQGLQFLFEYFSETQRNKGNFPGRFSGRQFSNSRSEMNVSTLELGDSALYLCASSLDRVAGELFFGEGSRLTVL.

The V and J genes are TRBV5-1 and TRBJ2-5; the match to TRBD1 covers 7 bases. Germline V gene data show CDR1 as SGHRS and CDR2 as YFSETQ. The CDR3 is 19 residues long. J lost 1 base, V lost 2 bases, and 17 bases had no gene match. The CDR3 DNA is TGCGCCAGCAGCTTCCCCCCGCCGACAGGGAATGTCCCCCAAGAGACCCAGTACTTC. It translates to CASSFPPPTGNVPQETQYF.

This chain links TRBV5-5 with TRBJ2-5; D remains unclear. This CDR3 contains 15 residues. V lost 2 bases to trimming and J lost 4 bases, with 15 bases between them. Germline values: CDR1 SGHKS, CDR2 YYEKEE (reference sequence). The chain's CDR3 is CASSFVPSDAETQYF. CDR3 nucleotide sequence: TGTGCCAGCAGCTTTGTTCCCAGTGACGCAGAGACCCAGTACTTC.

This clone showed up just once. V is TRBV5-4 and J is TRBJ2-1, with 10 bases aligning to TRBD2. Trimming took 1 base from V and 3 from J; bases not matched to a gene: 10. The V gene's germline CDR1 is SGHNT and CDR2 YYREEE (reference sequence). The CDR3 contains 18 residues. The DNA of the CDR3 is TGTGCCAGCAGCTTGAGTCTAGCGGGAGTGCCCCTCTACAATGAGCAGTTCTTC. Translating it yields CASSLSLAGVPLYNEQFF.

In DNA form, the CDR3 reads TGTGCCAGCAGCCTCCGGACCCCTACGTACTATGGCTACACCTTC. The encoded protein is CASSLRTPTYYGYTF. The chain has TRBV5-8 and TRBJ1-2; no clear D gene. V was clipped by 4 bases and J by 3 bases, with 16 bases between them. CDR3 length: 15 residues. Looked up from germline, CDR1 is SGHTS and CDR2 is YDEGEE.

The chain employs TRBV9 and TRBJ2-3, with 7 nucleotides matching TRBD2. Germline V gene data show CDR1 as SGDLS and CDR2 as YYNGEE. The CDR3 has 13 amino acids. The ends lost 0 bases at V and 8 bases at J; junction bases unmatched: 3. The CDR3 region is CASSVEREGTQYF. In DNA, the CDR3 is TGTGCCAGCAGCGTAGAAAGGGAGGGTACGCAGTATTTT.

In its sample, this clone was seen once. V gene TRBV27 combines with J gene TRBJ2-7; D ambiguous. The CDR3 covers 15 residues. Germline-derived CDR1 and CDR2 are MNHEY and SMNVEV (reference sequence). V was trimmed by 3 bases and J by 5 bases, leaving 17 bases between them. This CDR3 is CASSLSITNVDEQYF. The CDR3 region has the DNA TGTGCCAGCAGTTTGTCTATTACTAATGTCGACGAGCAGTACTTC.

The chain combines TRBV30 with TRBJ1-1; maybe TRBD1 (5 bases). The CDR3 covers 13 residues. The germline gives CDR1 GTSNPN, CDR2 SVGIG (reference sequence). Trimming cost V 2 bases and J 5 bases, with 12 bases left between them. CDR3 sequence (DNA): TGTGCCTGGAGTCTGACAGTAGAGACTGAAGCTTTCTTT. Its protein is CAWSLTVETEAFF.

The chain recombines TRBV23-1 with TRBJ2-3, with 10 bases lining up with TRBD2. TRBV23-1 is treated as an ORF (open reading frame) with a function not yet certain. The CDR3 spans 18 residues. V gave up 3 bases and J gave up 3 bases; unmatched junction bases: 12. CDR3 DNA sequence: TGCGCCAGCAGTCACCCCGGGGGGACTAGCGAGACTACAGATACGCAGTATTTT. Encoded protein: CASSHPGGTSETTDTQYF.

J is TRBJ1-1 and V is TRBV15, with D possibly matching TRBD1 (5 bases). Germline V gene sequence: CDR1 LNHNV, CDR2 YYDKDF (reference sequence). There are 14 residues in the CDR3. With 0 bases removed from V and 6 bases from J, the gap between germline ends came to 11 bases. CDR3 nucleotide sequence: TGTGCCACCAGCAGAGATATATGGGACTCTGAAGCTTTCTTT. It is translated as CATSRDIWDSEAFF.

This clone was observed once. This sequence joins TRBV7-9 and TRBJ2-7, with 7 bases lining up with TRBD2. V lost 4 bases to trimming and J lost 2 bases; unmatched junction nucleotides: 8. Germline-derived CDR1 and CDR2 are SEHNR and FQNEAQ (reference sequence). The CDR3 runs 15 residues. CDR3 coding DNA: TGTGCCAGCAGCTACCTCAGCGGGACCGCCTACGAGCAGTACTTC. Translation gives CASSYLSGTAYEQYF.

The rearrangement uses TRBV28 and TRBJ2-7, with TRBD2 matching over 11 bases. The CDR3 contains 20 residues. V lost 6 bases and J lost 0; bases outside the gene matches: 19. The V gene's germline CDR1 is MDHEN and CDR2 SYDVKM. The CDR3 sequence: CASSLPRPGLADKSSYEQYF. The CDR3 nucleotides read TGTGCCAGCAGCCTACCCCGACCGGGACTAGCGGACAAGAGCTCCTACGAGCAGTACTTC.

V usage is TRBV29-1 and J usage is TRBJ1-1; perhaps TRBD1 as D (6 bases). The CDR3 sequence is 13 residues long. The ends were cut back, 7 bases at V and 0 bases at J, with 12 bases in the middle. CDR1 and CDR2 (germline): SQVTM, ANQGSEA. CDR3 nucleotides: TGCAGCGCCGAAACAGGGCTGAACACTGAAGCTTTCTTT. This encodes CSAETGLNTEAFF.

V is TRBV7-9 and J is TRBJ2-1; no firm D call. V shed 0 bases and J shed 3 bases, with 12 bases lying between them. This CDR3 is built from 16 residues. The germline CDR1 and CDR2 sequences are SEHNR and FQNEAQ (reference sequence). CDR3 protein: CASSLANGPDYNEQFF. CDR3 bases: TGTGCCAGCAGCTTAGCAAACGGACCGGACTACAATGAGCAGTTCTTC.

The chain couples TRBV7-2 to TRBJ2-1; 13 nucleotides line up with TRBD2. This CDR3 has 14 residues. After removal of 8 bases from V and 9 bases from J, the junction contained 7 bases not matched to a gene. Germline V gene lookup returns CDR1 SGHTA and CDR2 FQGNSA. This CDR3 reads CASCRLAGGFEQFF. The CDR3 DNA reads TGTGCCAGCTGCAGACTAGCGGGGGGTTTTGAGCAGTTCTTC.